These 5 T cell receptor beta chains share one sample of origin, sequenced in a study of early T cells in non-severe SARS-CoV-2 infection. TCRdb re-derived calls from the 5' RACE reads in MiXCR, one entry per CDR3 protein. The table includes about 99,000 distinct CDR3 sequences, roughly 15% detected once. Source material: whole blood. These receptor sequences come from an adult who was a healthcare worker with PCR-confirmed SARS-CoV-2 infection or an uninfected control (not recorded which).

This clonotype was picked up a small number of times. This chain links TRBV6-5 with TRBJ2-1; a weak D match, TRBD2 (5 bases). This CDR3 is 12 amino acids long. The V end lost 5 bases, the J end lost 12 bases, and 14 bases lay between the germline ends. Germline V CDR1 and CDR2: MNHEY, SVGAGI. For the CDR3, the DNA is TGTGCCAGCAGTCCCCCGGGGTCAGGGCAGTTCTTC. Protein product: CASSPPGSGQFF.

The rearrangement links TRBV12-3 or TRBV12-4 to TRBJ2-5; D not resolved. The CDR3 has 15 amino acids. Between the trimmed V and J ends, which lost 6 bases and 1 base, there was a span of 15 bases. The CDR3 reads CASSRSTLVQETQYF. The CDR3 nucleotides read TGTGCCAGCAGCCGATCCACTCTAGTCCAAGAGACCCAGTACTTC.

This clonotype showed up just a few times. The CDR3 bases are TGTGCCAGCAGTGTAGGGGGCGGCTATGGCTACACCTTC. Protein: CASSVGGGYGYTF. The V call is TRBV2, the J call TRBJ1-2; 7 bases match TRBD1. The CDR3 runs 13 residues. Per the germline V gene, CDR1 is SNHLY and CDR2 is FYNNEI. V lost 4 bases, J lost 4 bases, and 3 bases stayed unmatched.

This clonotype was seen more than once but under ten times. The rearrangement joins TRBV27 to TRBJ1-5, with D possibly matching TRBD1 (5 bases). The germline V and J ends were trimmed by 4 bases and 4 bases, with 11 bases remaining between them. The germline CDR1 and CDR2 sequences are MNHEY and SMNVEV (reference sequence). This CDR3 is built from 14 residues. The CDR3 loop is CASSSGSPNQPQHF. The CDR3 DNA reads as TGTGCCAGCAGTTCAGGGTCACCTAATCAGCCCCAGCATTTT.

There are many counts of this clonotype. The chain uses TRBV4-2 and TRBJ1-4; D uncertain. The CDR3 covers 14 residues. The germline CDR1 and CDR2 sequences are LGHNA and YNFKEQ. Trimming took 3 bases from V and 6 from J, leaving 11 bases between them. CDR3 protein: CASSHPDGDEKLFF. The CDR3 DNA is TGTGCCAGCAGCCACCCGGACGGCGATGAAAAACTGTTTTTT.